The next 32 T cell receptor beta chains were all read from a single sample in a study of shared clonotypes between healthy human individuals (dated by TCRdb to 2018 to 2020). Library preparation used the immunoSEQ multiplex PCR assay. TCRdb took this table from immuneACCESS and kept in-frame rearrangements with V and J called. Such tables lack part of the clones; where checked against another copy, unresolved V genes explain under half of the gap, and the rest is unexplained. This sample has some 2,100,000 clones in its table, and approximately 94% of those were observed once. 1.7% of the sample goes to the ten largest clones. CD8 naive samples were CD45RO-negative cells positively selected for CCR7, giving a CD45RA+CCR7+ population that excluded TemRA cells. Material: naive CD8+ T cells from PBMCs. The sample's cell subset or site, from its label and the paper: CD45RA+CCR7+. The receptors come from a man aged 18 to 29 in good health. Some clones in this sample may be carry-over from other donors' samples.

The chain combines TRBV6-5 with TRBJ1-1; 8 bases fit TRBD1. Trimming at V came to 0 bases and at J to 4 bases, leaving 7 bases not matched to a gene. Germline V gene lookup returns CDR1 MNHEY and CDR2 SVGAGI. This CDR3 region has 16 residues. Written as DNA, the CDR3 is TGTGCCAGCAGTTACTCTATGGCAGGGGGCGGCACTGAAGCTTTCTTT. Protein sequence: CASSYSMAGGGTEAFF.

This clone has a single count. This rearrangement joins TRBV6-5 to TRBJ2-7; the match to TRBD1 covers 8 bases. CDR1 and CDR2 (germline): MNHEY, SVGAGI. The CDR3 consists of 16 residues. Trimming removed 0 bases from V and 2 bases from J; junction bases left unmatched: 6. The CDR3 region has the DNA TGTGCCAGCAGTTACTCGAGGTGGGACAGGACCTACGAGCAGTACTTC. This encodes CASSYSRWDRTYEQYF.

The chain is built from TRBV25-1 and TRBJ2-3, with a tentative D call TRBD2 (6 bases). This CDR3 is built from 15 residues. The germline CDR1 and CDR2 sequences are MGHDK and SYGVNS. V lost 3 bases to trimming and J lost 6 bases, with 16 bases between them. Written as DNA, the CDR3 is TGTGCCAGCAGTGATCCGGGACTTGCGAAGGATACGCAGTATTTT. It specifies CASSDPGLAKDTQYF. Looking up the rest from reference TRBV25-1 and TRBJ2-3 gives the full variable domain: EADIYQTPRYLVIGTGKKITLECSQTMGHDKMYWYQQDPGMELHLIHYSYGVNSTEKGDLSSESTVSRIRTEHFPLTLESARPSHTSQYLCASSDPGLAKDTQYFGPGTRLTVL.

This clone is a singleton in its sample. The chain is built from TRBV6-6 and TRBJ1-5, with D hard to call. Deletions cut 6 bases from V and 0 bases from J, with 6 bases between. The CDR3 totals 13 residues. Germline values: CDR1 MNHNY, CDR2 SVGAGI (reference sequence). CDR3 in DNA: TGTGCCAGCAGACACAATAGCAATCAGCCCCAGCATTTT. Translating gives CASRHNSNQPQHF.

The chain links TRBV28 to TRBJ2-1; TRBD2 is a possible D gene (5 bases). This CDR3 comprises 15 residues. The germline gives CDR1 MDHEN, CDR2 SYDVKM. V shed 5 bases and J shed 0 bases, with 11 bases lying between them. Here the CDR3 DNA reads TGTGCCAGCAGTCGACCACTAGGCTCCTACAATGAGCAGTTCTTC. Its translation is CASSRPLGSYNEQFF.

The genes are TRBV5-1 and TRBJ2-2; D gene unclear. Germline assignment: CDR1 SGHRS and CDR2 YFSETQ. This CDR3 has 10 residues. V dropped 9 bases and J dropped 6 bases, with 6 bases sitting between them. The CDR3 reads CATLAGELFF. As DNA, the CDR3 is TGCGCCACCCTGGCCGGGGAGCTGTTTTTT.

The V and J genes are TRBV10-3 and TRBJ2-1; 7 bases map to TRBD2. Germline CDR1 is ENHRY and CDR2 is SYGVKD. This CDR3 comprises 15 residues. V trimming: 10 bases; J trimming: 7 bases; junction bases outside the gene matches: 16. CDR3 residues: CATHPISREKNEQFF. For the CDR3, the DNA is TGTGCCACCCACCCAATTTCGCGGGAGAAGAATGAGCAGTTCTTC.

A word on this clone: The same CDR3 can be traced to other DNA sequences in this sample. The V call is TRBV29-1, the J call TRBJ2-7; D tentatively reads TRBD1 or TRBD2 (5 bases each). The CDR3 consists of 12 residues. With 4 bases removed from V and 2 bases from J, the gap between germline ends came to 9 bases. Germline-derived CDR1 and CDR2 are SQVTM and ANQGSEA. This CDR3 reads CSVGGVAYEQYF. The CDR3 DNA follows: TGCAGCGTTGGAGGGGTGGCCTACGAGCAGTACTTC.

The V and J genes are TRBV6-1 and TRBJ2-3; 8 nucleotides agree with TRBD1. J lost 6 bases, V lost 4 bases, and 12 bases had no gene match. Germline-derived CDR1 and CDR2 are MNHNS and SASEGT. The CDR3 runs to 16 residues. The CDR3 nucleotides are TGTGCCAGCAGTGCCCGGACAGGGTGGGTACGGGATACGCAGTATTTT. Translation gives CASSARTGWVRDTQYF.

The chain couples TRBV5-1 to TRBJ2-1; 10 nucleotides line up with TRBD2. The junction had 16 bases not matched to a gene; V was cut back by 4 bases and J by 6 bases. The CDR3 extends over 18 amino acids. Germline V CDR1 and CDR2: SGHRS, YFSETQ. In DNA, the CDR3 is TGCGCCAGCAGCCTAGCGGGAGCCCCCGGGGGAACTACCAATGAGCAGTTCTTC. This codes for CASSLAGAPGGTTNEQFF.

This chain connects TRBV27 to TRBJ2-4, with D maybe TRBD1 (6 bases). Trimming pared 6 bases from V and 9 bases from J, leaving 12 bases between. CDR3 length equals 12 residues. Germline CDR1 is MNHEY and CDR2 is SMNVEV (reference sequence). The CDR3 is CASRATRGIQYF. The CDR3 DNA reads TGTGCCAGCAGAGCAACCAGGGGCATTCAGTACTTC.

The chain links TRBV7-8 to TRBJ1-5; D call uncertain. V was cut by 2 bases and J by 2 bases, with 13 bases left in between. CDR1 is SGHVS, CDR2 FQNEAQ, per germline. The CDR3 is 16 residues long. In DNA, the CDR3 is TGTGCCAGCAGCTTATTTGGGAATTCGGGCAATCAGCCCCAGCATTTT. It translates to CASSLFGNSGNQPQHF.

The chain links TRBV7-9 to TRBJ2-7; no clear D gene. V shed 3 bases and J shed 7 bases, with 13 bases lying between them. Germline V lookup: CDR1 SEHNR, CDR2 FQNEAQ (reference sequence). The CDR3 extends over 13 amino acids. The CDR3 region is CASSLVERKEQYF. The DNA for the CDR3 is TGTGCCAGCAGCTTGGTTGAGAGGAAGGAGCAGTACTTC. The complete variable domain, with remaining parts taken from reference TRBV7-9 and TRBJ2-7, reads DTGVSQNPRHKITKRGQNVTFRCDPISEHNRLYWYRQTLGQGPEFLTYFQNEAQLEKSRLLSDRFSAERPKGSFSTLEIQRTEQGDSAMYLCASSLVERKEQYFGPGTRLTVT.

The rearrangement links TRBV28 to TRBJ2-7, with D perhaps TRBD1 or TRBD2 (5 bases each). Germline assignment: CDR1 MDHEN and CDR2 SYDVKM. The ends were cut back, 5 bases at V and 0 bases at J, with 14 bases in the middle. The CDR3 extends over 15 amino acids. The CDR3 DNA follows: TGTGCCAGCAGTACACTTGGGACCTACTCCTACGAGCAGTACTTC. It yields the protein CASSTLGTYSYEQYF.

V and J are TRBV7-8 and TRBJ2-1, with unresolved D. Germline loops: CDR1 SGHVS, CDR2 FQNEAQ. The CDR3 consists of 16 residues. Trimming took off 1 base at V and 0 bases at J, with 10 bases between the two ends. CDR3 DNA: TGTGCCAGCAGCTTAGGCCCACTGAGCTCCTACAATGAGCAGTTCTTC. Translating gives CASSLGPLSSYNEQFF.

The rearrangement joins TRBV19 to TRBJ2-1; 8 bases map to TRBD1. The CDR3 totals 19 residues. V lost 2 bases, J lost 5 bases, and 17 bases stayed unmatched. Germline V CDR1 and CDR2: LNHDA, SQIVND (reference sequence). CDR3: CASSILHHLRGPGNNEQFF. The DNA for the CDR3 is TGTGCCAGTAGTATACTACACCACCTCAGGGGGCCAGGAAACAATGAGCAGTTCTTC.

This chain joins TRBV13 and TRBJ1-2; TRBD1 matches 7 bases. Trimming took 5 bases from V and 1 from J; bases not matched to a gene: 7. This CDR3 spans 15 amino acids. Germline V gene lookup returns CDR1 PRHDT and CDR2 FYEKMQ (reference sequence). DNA of the CDR3: TGTGCCAGCAGCCCCCCCCGGGACAGTAACTATGGCTACACCTTC. Translated, it gives CASSPPRDSNYGYTF. The entire variable domain, with the rest obtained from reference TRBV13 and TRBJ1-2, is as follows: AAGVIQSPRHLIKEKRETATLKCYPIPRHDTVYWYQQGPGQDPQFLISFYEKMQSDKGSIPDRFSAQQFSDYHSELNMSSLELGDSALYFCASSPPRDSNYGYTFGSGTRLTVV.

This chain connects TRBV7-9 to TRBJ2-7; D possibly corresponds to TRBD1 (7 bases). The CDR3 sequence is 17 residues long. V was shortened by 5 bases and J by 4 bases, with 24 bases between the two germline ends. Germline CDR1 reads SEHNR; CDR2 reads FQNEAQ (reference sequence). The CDR3 DNA reads as TGTGCCAGCAGCCGCCGACAGGGAGGAATGTCTAAGTACGAGCAGTACTTC. Amino acid sequence: CASSRRQGGMSKYEQYF. Combining the CDR3 with reference TRBV7-9 and TRBJ2-7 gives the whole variable domain DTGVSQNPRHKITKRGQNVTFRCDPISEHNRLYWYRQTLGQGPEFLTYFQNEAQLEKSRLLSDRFSAERPKGSFSTLEIQRTEQGDSAMYLCASSRRQGGMSKYEQYFGPGTRLTVT.

The chain recombines TRBV4-1 with TRBJ2-7, with 14 bases identical to TRBD2. This CDR3 has 15 amino acids. The trim removed 3 bases at V and 5 bases at J, leaving 3 bases unmatched. Germline V gene data show CDR1 as MGHRA and CDR2 as YSYEKL. The CDR3 nucleotides read TGCGCCAGCAGCCAGGGACTAGCGGGAGTCGACGAGCAGTACTTC. Amino acid sequence: CASSQGLAGVDEQYF.

V is TRBV28 and J is TRBJ1-2, with unresolved D. The germline V gene encodes CDR1 MDHEN and CDR2 SYDVKM. Trimming removed 8 bases from V and 4 bases from J, with 26 bases in between. The CDR3 extends over 17 amino acids. CDR3 protein: CASAPTEYPYRFYGYTF. CDR3 DNA sequence: TGTGCCAGCGCCCCCACAGAGTACCCGTATCGATTCTATGGCTACACCTTC.

This clone was counted a few times. The genes are TRBV7-9 and TRBJ1-5; D is ambiguous. Germline values: CDR1 SEHNR, CDR2 FQNEAQ (reference sequence). This CDR3 comprises 15 residues. Trimming removed 8 bases at V and 1 base at J, with 15 bases between. CDR3 loop: CASASLGGSNQPQHF. The CDR3 nucleotides are TGTGCCAGCGCCTCCCTGGGAGGGAGCAATCAGCCCCAGCATTTT.

This chain joins TRBV9 and TRBJ2-1; TRBD2 agrees at 8 bases. CDR3 length equals 16 residues. V lost 3 bases and J lost 3; bases outside the gene matches: 8. In germline, CDR1 is SGDLS, CDR2 YYNGEE. The CDR3 sequence: CASSAPRLAFYNEQFF. Written as DNA, the CDR3 is TGTGCCAGCAGCGCACCTCGACTAGCGTTCTACAATGAGCAGTTCTTC.

This chain links TRBV4-3 with TRBJ2-1; weak D call: TRBD1 (6 bases). The V and J ends lost 0 bases and 4 bases respectively, with 10 bases between them. Germline CDR1 LGHNA, CDR2 YSLEER. The CDR3 length is 15 residues. The CDR3 sequence: CASSQDSRGYNEQFF. For the CDR3, the DNA is TGCGCCAGCAGCCAAGATAGTAGGGGGTACAATGAGCAGTTCTTC.

V is TRBV27 and J is TRBJ2-2; the match to TRBD2 covers 12 bases. The J segment lost 3 bases and the V segment lost 5 bases, leaving 7 bases of the junction unmatched. CDR1 MNHEY and CDR2 SMNVEV come from the germline V gene (reference sequence). This CDR3 spans 17 amino acids. The CDR3 loop reads CASSGSTSGRHTGELFF. The CDR3 region has the DNA TGTGCCAGCAGTGGATCCACTAGCGGGAGGCACACCGGGGAGCTGTTTTTT.

This chain connects TRBV7-3 to TRBJ2-2; 9 bases fit TRBD2. The germline gives CDR1 SGHTA, CDR2 FQGTGA. Germline trimming cut 8 bases from V and 1 base from J; bases unmatched to any gene: 2. CDR3 length: 14 amino acids. The CDR3 protein is CASETSGNTGELFF. The CDR3 region has the DNA TGTGCCAGCGAGACTAGCGGGAACACCGGGGAGCTGTTTTTT.

This clone was detected only once. This chain links TRBV28 with TRBJ2-5; D ambiguous. Trimming took off 6 bases at V and 1 base at J, with 9 bases between the two ends. In germline, CDR1 is MDHEN, CDR2 SYDVKM. The CDR3 extends over 13 amino acids. The CDR3 here is CASRLDGQETQYF. CDR3 DNA: TGTGCCAGCAGACTGGACGGCCAAGAGACCCAGTACTTC.

This chain joins TRBV4-1 and TRBJ2-7; TRBD2 matches 7 bases. CDR3 length equals 15 residues. Germline CDR1 reads MGHRA; CDR2 reads YSYEKL. V lost 4 bases, J lost 7 bases, and 13 bases stayed unmatched. The CDR3 DNA reads TGCGCCAGCAGCCTCATCGGGGGAGAGGGAGGGGAGCAGTACTTC. The encoded protein is CASSLIGGEGGEQYF.

This clone turned up a few times. A junction boundary mismatches the germline segment, possibly from a read error. V usage is TRBV28 and J usage is TRBJ1-5, with TRBD1 matching 8 bases. The CDR3 loop spans 12 amino acids. Looked up from germline, CDR1 is MDHEN and CDR2 is SYDVKM. This CDR3 is CASSPGTGTLYF. CDR3 bases: TGTGCCAGCAGCCCCGGGACAGGTACCTTGTATTTT.

This chain uses TRBV4-1 with TRBJ2-1; tentatively, D is TRBD1 (6 bases). In germline, CDR1 is MGHRA, CDR2 YSYEKL. Trimming took 3 bases from V and 4 from J, leaving 16 bases between them. CDR3 length: 16 amino acids. Here the CDR3 DNA reads TGCGCCAGCAGCCAGGCGACCGGGACACTTTACAATGAGCAGTTCTTC. Protein sequence: CASSQATGTLYNEQFF.

The rearrangement links TRBV7-3 to TRBJ2-1; D call uncertain. Germline V CDR1 and CDR2: SGHTA, FQGTGA. CDR3 size: 16 residues. Trimming shortened V by 5 bases and J by 2 bases, and 16 bases separated the two germline ends. The CDR3 is CASSPRAAATYNEQFF. The CDR3 DNA is TGTGCCAGCAGCCCTCGAGCAGCAGCTACCTACAATGAGCAGTTCTTC.

V usage is TRBV2 and J usage is TRBJ2-7; possibly TRBD1 for D (6 bases). This CDR3 is built from 12 residues. Germline V gene lookup returns CDR1 SNHLY and CDR2 FYNNEI. The germline V and J ends were trimmed by 6 bases and 10 bases, with 16 bases remaining between them. This CDR3 is CASSAFTGIQYF. In DNA, the CDR3 is TGTGCCAGCAGCGCCTTTACAGGGATACAGTACTTC.

This chain uses TRBV9 with TRBJ2-1, with TRBD2 matching 9 bases. V trimming: 0 bases; J trimming: 6 bases; junction bases outside the gene matches: 13. Germline CDR1 reads SGDLS; CDR2 reads YYNGEE. This CDR3 contains 18 residues. The CDR3 loop is CASSVAVREGRDGNEQFF. Here the CDR3 DNA reads TGTGCCAGCAGCGTAGCAGTGCGGGAGGGCCGAGACGGCAATGAGCAGTTCTTC.